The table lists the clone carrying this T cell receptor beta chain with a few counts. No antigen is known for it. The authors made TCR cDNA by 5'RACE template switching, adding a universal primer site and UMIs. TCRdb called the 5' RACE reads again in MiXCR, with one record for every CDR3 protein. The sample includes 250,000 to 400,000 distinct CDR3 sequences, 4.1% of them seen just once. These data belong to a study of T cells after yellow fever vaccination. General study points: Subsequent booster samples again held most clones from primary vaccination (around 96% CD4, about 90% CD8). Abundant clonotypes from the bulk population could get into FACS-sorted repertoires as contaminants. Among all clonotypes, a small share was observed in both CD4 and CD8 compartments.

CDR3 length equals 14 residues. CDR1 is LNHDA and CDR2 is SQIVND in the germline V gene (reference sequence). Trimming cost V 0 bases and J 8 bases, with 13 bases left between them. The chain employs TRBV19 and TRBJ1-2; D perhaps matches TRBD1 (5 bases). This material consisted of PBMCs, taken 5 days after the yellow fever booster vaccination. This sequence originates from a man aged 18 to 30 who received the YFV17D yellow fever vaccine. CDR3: CASSIDRRGPGYTF. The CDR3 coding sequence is TGTGCCAGTAGTATAGATCGCCGGGGCCCGGGCTACACCTTC.